A single sample is the source of the 2 T cell receptor beta chains below, sequenced in a study of blood T cell repertoires in COVID-19. Sequencing was performed with immunoSEQ multiplex PCR; in TCRdb, only in-frame clones are kept and a portion is missing. The table has roughly 190,000 clones, about 80% seen once; the top ten hold roughly 3%. Sequencing was done on a sample of peripheral blood. These receptors were collected from a human donor with acute or convalescent COVID-19. The donor label of this sample is uncertain.

This sequence joins TRBV15 and TRBJ2-1; 10 bases align to TRBD2. The CDR3 extends over 15 amino acids. The germline V gene has CDR1 LNHNV and CDR2 YYDKDF (reference sequence). With V trimmed by 5 bases and J by 5 bases, 6 bases remained unmatched. The CDR3 loop is CATSFRTSGHNEQFF. The CDR3, as DNA: TGTGCCACCAGCTTCAGGACTAGCGGCCACAATGAGCAGTTCTTC.

This chain links TRBV19 with TRBJ2-1, with D perhaps TRBD1 (7 bases). The CDR3 loop spans 16 amino acids. Per the germline V gene, CDR1 is LNHDA and CDR2 is SQIVND (reference sequence). Trimming took 6 bases from V and 7 from J, leaving 22 bases between them. CDR3 sequence (DNA): TGTGCCAGTAGCCCGTCCGGCGGGCAGGGGGGAAATGAGCAGTTCTTC. Encoded protein: CASSPSGGQGGNEQFF.